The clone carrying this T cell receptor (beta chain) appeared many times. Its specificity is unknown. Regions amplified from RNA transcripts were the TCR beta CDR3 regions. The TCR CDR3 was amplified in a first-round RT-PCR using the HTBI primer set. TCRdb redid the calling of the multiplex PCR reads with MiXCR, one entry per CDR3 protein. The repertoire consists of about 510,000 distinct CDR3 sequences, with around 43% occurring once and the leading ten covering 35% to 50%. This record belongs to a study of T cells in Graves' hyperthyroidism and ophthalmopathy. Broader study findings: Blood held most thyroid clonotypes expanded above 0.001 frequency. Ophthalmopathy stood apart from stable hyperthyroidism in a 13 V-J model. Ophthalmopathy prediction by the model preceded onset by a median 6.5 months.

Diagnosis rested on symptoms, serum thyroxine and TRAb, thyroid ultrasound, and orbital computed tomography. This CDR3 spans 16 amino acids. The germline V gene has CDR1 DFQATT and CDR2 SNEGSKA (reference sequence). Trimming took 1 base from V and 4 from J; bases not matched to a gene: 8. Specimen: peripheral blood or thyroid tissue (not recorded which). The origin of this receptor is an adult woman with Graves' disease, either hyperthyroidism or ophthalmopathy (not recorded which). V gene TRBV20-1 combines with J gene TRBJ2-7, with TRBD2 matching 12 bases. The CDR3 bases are TGCAGTGCTAGAGCCCAGACTAGCGGGAGTTTTTACGAGCAGTACTTC. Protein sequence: CSARAQTSGSFYEQYF.